The T cell receptor beta chain under discussion was sequenced for a study of blood T cell repertoires in COVID-19. Study information: COVID-19 samples, acute and convalescent, were from the United States, Italy and Spain. The analysed material was cDNA or gDNA that came from T cells, B-cell-depleted T cells, or PBMCs.

V lost 0 bases and J 7 bases, leaving 15 bases between the germline ends. Germline CDR1 and CDR2: WSHSY and SAAADI. CDR3 length: 15 amino acids. Authors' processing steps: By means of reference gene primer amplification, nucleated cell counts were estimated. Assay: immunoSEQ multiplex PCR; the TCRdb copy retains only in-frame clones and omits some. Clone size and the V and J calls come from that table; the DNA yielded D and trimming. This table holds under 100,000 clones, about 80% found once. This TCR derives from a woman in her 70s with acute or convalescent COVID-19. The chain uses TRBV10-2 and TRBJ1-1, with D unclear. Sequenced input: peripheral blood. The CDR3 sequence is CASSESRRGRNEAFF. The CDR3 DNA follows: TGCGCCAGCAGTGAGTCGAGGAGAGGGAGGAATGAAGCTTTCTTT.